This entry lists 26 T cell receptor beta chains sequenced from one sample in a study of T cell changes during pregnancy in multiple sclerosis. The data were produced by immunoSEQ multiplex PCR, yet TCRdb's version contains in-frame clones alone and is incomplete. Of nearly 70,000 clones listed, 92% are singletons. The sequencing used peripheral blood, collected in the second trimester of pregnancy. The receptors stem from a female donor in good health, enrolled as a control in a pregnancy study.

In its sample, this clone was seen once. The V gene is TRBV7-6, the J gene TRBJ2-2; no clear D. This CDR3 comprises 13 residues. The germline gives CDR1 SGHVS, CDR2 FNYEAQ. V dropped 6 bases and J dropped 5 bases, with 10 bases sitting between them. This CDR3 is CASSSGLTGELFF. The CDR3 DNA reads TGTGCCAGCAGTTCCGGTCTTACCGGGGAGCTGTTTTTT.

The gene calls are TRBV29-1 and TRBJ1-2; D is unclear. Germline-derived CDR1 and CDR2 are SQVTM and ANQGSEA. CDR3 length equals 14 residues. V was clipped by 4 bases and J by 2 bases, with 14 bases between them. Here the CDR3 reads CSVAGGSGNYGYTF. Written as DNA, the CDR3 is TGCAGCGTTGCGGGCGGGTCGGGGAACTATGGCTACACCTTC.

The chain links TRBV5-1 to TRBJ2-5; TRBD2 aligns across 9 bases. Losses at the gene ends were 0 bases for V and 5 bases for J; bases not matched to a gene: 8. Looked up from germline, CDR1 is SGHRS and CDR2 is YFSETQ. The CDR3 is 16 amino acids. For the CDR3, the DNA is TGCGCCAGCAGCTTGGCCGGGCGGGGGGGCCTTGAGACCCAGTACTTC. It specifies CASSLAGRGGLETQYF.

The V and J genes are TRBV9 and TRBJ2-2; D is possibly TRBD1 (6 bases). Germline V gene lookup returns CDR1 SGDLS and CDR2 YYNGEE. CDR3 length equals 15 residues. V was pared by 0 bases and J by 5 bases, with 11 bases between. CDR3 in amino acids: CASSVEAGTTGELFF. For the CDR3, the DNA is TGTGCCAGCAGCGTAGAGGCCGGGACAACCGGGGAGCTGTTTTTT.

V usage is TRBV6-1 and J usage is TRBJ2-7, with 10 bases lining up with TRBD2. The CDR3 is 16 amino acids. J was trimmed by 5 bases and V by 3 bases; bases with no gene match: 10. Germline V gene data show CDR1 as MNHNS and CDR2 as SASEGT. CDR3 residues: CASSDLAGVFLNEQYF. In DNA form, the CDR3 reads TGTGCCAGCAGTGACCTAGCGGGAGTATTTCTAAACGAGCAGTACTTC.

The chain uses TRBV6-1 and TRBJ1-4; TRBD1 matches 8 bases. V was clipped by 8 bases and J by 8 bases; unmatched bases: 13. Per the germline V gene, CDR1 is MNHNS and CDR2 is SASEGT. The CDR3 runs 15 residues. The CDR3 DNA reads as TGTGCCAGCGGGCCCTGGACAGGGACCCAAGAAAAACTGTTTTTT. Translated: CASGPWTGTQEKLFF.

This rearrangement joins TRBV28 to TRBJ1-6; 12 bases match TRBD1. The CDR3 is 20 amino acids. The V segment lost 5 bases and the J segment 0 bases; nucleotides outside the gene matches: 11. Germline values: CDR1 MDHEN, CDR2 SYDVKM. In DNA form, the CDR3 reads TGTGCCAGCAGTACTCCCGGGACAGGGGGCCTGAGCTCCTATAATTCACCCCTCCACTTT. The encoded protein is CASSTPGTGGLSSYNSPLHF.

This clone was seen only once. V usage is TRBV2 and J usage is TRBJ2-2; 10 nucleotides match TRBD1. The V and J ends lost 3 bases and 6 bases, in that order; junction bases with no gene match: 1. The V gene's germline CDR1 is SNHLY and CDR2 FYNNEI. This CDR3 spans 14 amino acids. In DNA form, the CDR3 reads TGTGCCAGCAGTGATGGGACAGGGGCCGGGGAGCTGTTTTTT. The encoded protein is CASSDGTGAGELFF.

The genes are TRBV7-2 and TRBJ2-7, with a tentative D call TRBD1 (5 bases). The V gene lost 1 base and the J gene lost 3 bases, with 7 bases spanning the gap. The germline CDR1 and CDR2 sequences are SGHTA and FQGNSA. This CDR3 comprises 13 residues. CDR3 amino acids: CASSLVGRYEQYF. CDR3 sequence (DNA): TGTGCCAGCAGCTTAGTGGGGCGCTACGAGCAGTACTTC.

The V and J genes are TRBV10-3 and TRBJ1-3; D may be TRBD1 (6 bases). The germline V and J ends were trimmed by 6 bases and 1 base, with 13 bases remaining between them. CDR3 length: 15 amino acids. Germline V lookup: CDR1 ENHRY, CDR2 SYGVKD. The CDR3 nucleotides are TGTGCCATCAGACGGGACATTGTTTCTGGAAACACCATATATTTT. It codes for CAIRRDIVSGNTIYF.

The chain links TRBV19 to TRBJ2-5; 8 nucleotides align to TRBD1. The CDR3 runs to 14 residues. V shed 7 bases and J 2 bases; nucleotides not matched to a gene: 6. Germline V gene data show CDR1 as LNHDA and CDR2 as SQIVND (reference sequence). The CDR3 DNA is TGTGCCAGTACCGACAGGGGCCCACAAGAGACCCAGTACTTC. Residues: CASTDRGPQETQYF.

The chain joins TRBV5-4 to TRBJ2-7; 7 bases are a match to TRBD2. Germline trimming cut 3 bases from V and 2 bases from J; bases unmatched to any gene: 8. Germline V gives CDR1 SGHNT, CDR2 YYREEE (reference sequence). CDR3 length: 15 residues. In nucleotides, the CDR3 is TGTGCCAGCAGCTCTTCCGGGACTACCCCCTACGAGCAGTACTTC. This gives the protein CASSSSGTTPYEQYF. Using reference TRBV5-4 and TRBJ2-7 for the parts outside the CDR3, the full variable domain is ETGVTQSPTHLIKTRGQQVTLRCSSQSGHNTVSWYQQALGQGPQFIFQYYREEENGRGNFPPRFSGLQFPNYSSELNVNALELDDSALYLCASSSSGTTPYEQYFGPGTRLTVT.

In the case of this clone: In the same sample, other DNA sequences code for this CDR3. The chain has TRBV28 and TRBJ2-7; weak D call: TRBD2 (6 bases). CDR3 length: 12 residues. The germline V gene encodes CDR1 MDHEN and CDR2 SYDVKM. V lost 5 bases, J lost 4 bases, and 9 bases lay in between. The CDR3 DNA reads TGTGCCAGCAGTCCCGCGGGGTACGAGCAGTACTTC. It encodes CASSPAGYEQYF.

This chain connects TRBV6-6 to TRBJ1-4, with D uncertain. The germline CDR1 and CDR2 sequences are MNHNY and SVGAGI (reference sequence). The CDR3 is made up of 13 amino acids. V was clipped by 0 bases and J by 10 bases, with 9 bases between them. The CDR3, as DNA: TGTGCCAGCAGTTACTCTGAGGGCACAAAACTGTTTTTT. Its protein is CASSYSEGTKLFF.

V usage is TRBV28 and J usage is TRBJ1-4; maybe TRBD1 (5 bases). The V gene lost 4 bases and the J gene lost 10 bases, with 19 bases spanning the gap. Germline assignment: CDR1 MDHEN and CDR2 SYDVKM. The CDR3 is made up of 15 amino acids. CDR3 DNA: TGTGCCAGCAGTTCCCATGGGACCGGGGAGGTAAAACTGTTTTTT. As protein: CASSSHGTGEVKLFF. Full variable domain (rest looked up from reference TRBV28 and TRBJ1-4): DVKVTQSSRYLVKRTGEKVFLECVQDMDHENMFWYRQDPGLGLRLIYFSYDVKMKEKGDIPEGYSVSREKKERFSLILESASTNQTSMYLCASSSHGTGEVKLFFGSGTQLSVL.

The V call is TRBV18, the J call TRBJ2-2; possible D gene TRBD1, 6 bases. The germline gives CDR1 KGHSH, CDR2 LQKENI. The V end was cut by 4 bases, the J end by 0 bases, with 15 bases between. The CDR3 runs 17 residues. This CDR3 is CASSLRGGSANTGELFF. CDR3 DNA: TGTGCCAGCTCACTCCGAGGGGGTAGCGCGAACACCGGGGAGCTGTTTTTT.

The V and J genes are TRBV4-2 and TRBJ2-1, with 11 bases fitting TRBD2. Germline-derived CDR1 and CDR2 are LGHNA and YNFKEQ. The CDR3 totals 19 residues. V lost 0 bases to trimming and J lost 5 bases; unmatched junction nucleotides: 12. The CDR3 loop reads CASSQEGLAGGFADNEQFF. DNA of the CDR3: TGTGCCAGCAGCCAAGAGGGCCTAGCGGGAGGTTTTGCCGACAATGAGCAGTTCTTC.

The V call is TRBV12-2, the J call TRBJ1-2; the table calls TRBD1, which could not be checked here. TRBV12-2 is a pseudogene locus. CDR3 size: 14 residues. The CDR3 coding sequence is TGTGCAAGTCGCTTAAACAGGGGGGTGGATGGCTACACCTTC. This translates into CASRLNRGVDGYTF.

The CDR3 DNA reads as TGTGCCAGCAGAATTCAGGGGGCTGGCTACGAGCAGTACTTC. Translating gives CASRIQGAGYEQYF. J is TRBJ2-7 and V is TRBV5-6, with 8 bases identical to TRBD1. Looked up from germline, CDR1 is SGHDT and CDR2 is YYEEEE. The trim removed 5 bases at V and 3 bases at J, leaving 7 bases unmatched. The CDR3 covers 14 residues.

This clone occurred once. The CDR3 sequence: CASSEGLAEVETQYF. CDR3 nucleotides: TGTGCCAGCAGTGAAGGGCTAGCGGAGGTGGAGACCCAGTACTTC. This sequence joins TRBV6-4 and TRBJ2-5; TRBD2 matches 7 bases. The V gene's germline CDR1 is MRHNA and CDR2 SNTAGT. This CDR3 region has 15 residues. The V gene end was trimmed by 3 bases and the J gene end by 5 bases; junction bases not matched to a gene: 9.

This chain joins TRBV19 and TRBJ2-1, with 10 bases matching TRBD2. The CDR3 is made up of 19 amino acids. Germline V gene lookup returns CDR1 LNHDA and CDR2 SQIVND (reference sequence). V trimming: 6 bases; J trimming: 5 bases; junction bases outside the gene matches: 19. The CDR3 region is CASSRSLAGVLNPNNEQFF. CDR3 sequence (DNA): TGTGCCAGTAGCCGATCTCTAGCGGGAGTACTCAATCCGAACAATGAGCAGTTCTTC.

The chain couples TRBV14 to TRBJ2-1; D unclear. The CDR3 totals 12 residues. The germline V gene has CDR1 SGHDN and CDR2 FVKESK. Trimming took 2 bases from V and 4 from J, leaving 3 bases between them. CDR3 protein: CASSQSYNEQFF. In DNA form, the CDR3 reads TGTGCCAGCAGCCAATCTTACAATGAGCAGTTCTTC.

The V call is TRBV18, the J call TRBJ2-5; D call uncertain. Trimming took 3 bases from V and 1 from J, leaving 3 bases between them. The germline V gene has CDR1 KGHSH and CDR2 LQKENI. The CDR3 consists of 12 residues. CDR3 sequence reads: CASSPRQETQYF. CDR3 nucleotides: TGTGCCAGCTCACCCCGCCAAGAGACCCAGTACTTC.

The J gene is TRBJ2-7, the V gene TRBV7-2; D uncertain. This CDR3 comprises 13 residues. Germline lookup yields CDR1 SGHTA and CDR2 FQGNSA. V gave up 1 base and J gave up 5 bases, with 9 bases separating them. The CDR3 coding sequence is TGTGCCAGCAGCTTAGGTCTCCTCGACGAGCAGTACTTC. Translation gives CASSLGLLDEQYF.

This chain uses TRBV28 with TRBJ2-7, with 11 nucleotides matching TRBD2. Trimming at V came to 3 bases and at J to 3 bases, leaving 1 base not matched to a gene. Germline V CDR1 and CDR2: MDHEN, SYDVKM. CDR3 length: 14 residues. CDR3 sequence (DNA): TGTGCCAGCAGTTTTAGCGGGAGGGGCTACGAGCAGTACTTC. It yields the protein CASSFSGRGYEQYF.

This chain joins TRBV29-1 and TRBJ1-3; unclear D gene. Between the trimmed V and J ends, which lost 5 bases and 0 bases, there was a span of 8 bases. The CDR3 is made up of 13 amino acids. Germline-derived CDR1 and CDR2 are SQVTM and ANQGSEA. The CDR3 is CSVCRDSGNTIYF. CDR3 DNA: TGCAGCGTTTGCCGGGACTCTGGAAACACCATATATTTT. The full variable domain, rest sourced from reference TRBV29-1 and TRBJ1-3, is SAVISQKPSRDICQRGTSLTIQCQVDSQVTMMFWYRQQPGQSLTLIATANQGSEATYESGFVIDKFPISRPNLTFSTLTVSNMSPEDSSIYLCSVCRDSGNTIYFGEGSWLTVV.